This paragraph covers one TCR beta chain sequence. The sample belongs to a study of untreated major depressive disorder. The ends were cut back, 6 bases at V and 3 bases at J, with 14 bases in the middle. The CDR3 is 14 amino acids. Germline V gene data show CDR1 as SNHLY and CDR2 as FYNNEI. Produced via immunoSEQ multiplex PCR; TCRdb's table is partial and in-frame only. The sample lists some 21,000 clones; around 92% were seen once. The donors were all European-descended. This TCR was sampled from a middle-aged woman in good health. The chain is built from TRBV2 and TRBJ2-5; D tentatively fits TRBD1 or TRBD2 (5 bases each). Source material: CD4+ T cells from PBMCs. The CDR3 loop reads CASRTGTLKETQYF. CDR3 DNA sequence: TGTGCCAGCAGGACCGGGACCCTAAAAGAGACCCAGTACTTC.